What follows are 29 T cell receptor beta chains derived from one specimen sequenced in a study of shared clonotypes between healthy human individuals. Produced via immunoSEQ multiplex PCR; TCRdb's table is partial and in-frame only. Of a few million clones in the sample, 85% to 95% were seen once. Sequencing was performed on naive CD4+ T cells from PBMCs. As for subset: CD45RA+ positively selected. Every receptor here comes from a man younger than 35 in good health. Some clones in this sample may be carry-over from other donors' samples.

The chain couples TRBV5-1 to TRBJ2-5; D is possibly TRBD2 (5 bases). The germline V gene has CDR1 SGHRS and CDR2 YFSETQ. The CDR3 spans 14 residues. The V gene lost 3 bases and the J gene lost 3 bases, with 12 bases spanning the gap. The CDR3 loop is CASSSGGAEETQYF. The DNA for the CDR3 is TGCGCCAGCAGCTCCGGAGGAGCGGAAGAGACCCAGTACTTC.

V usage is TRBV4-1 and J usage is TRBJ1-4; D gene unclear. V was cut by 1 base and J by 7 bases, with 13 bases left in between. Germline CDR1 is MGHRA and CDR2 is YSYEKL. The CDR3 is 15 amino acids. Here the CDR3 reads CASSQVVQTGEKLFF. CDR3 nucleotides: TGCGCCAGCAGCCAAGTTGTTCAGACCGGTGAAAAACTGTTTTTT.

This clone has a single count. One end of the junction varies from germline; a read error may be responsible. The gene calls are TRBV6-5 and TRBJ2-7; 7 positions match TRBD2. This CDR3 is built from 12 residues. CDR1 is MNHEY and CDR2 is SVGAGI in the germline V gene. The CDR3 here is CASSYLDEGLIF. Here the CDR3 DNA reads TGTGCCAGCAGTTACCTAGATGAGGGACTAATCTTC.

This sequence joins TRBV28 and TRBJ1-1, with 8 bases that match TRBD1. The germline V gene has CDR1 MDHEN and CDR2 SYDVKM. The CDR3 covers 14 residues. The trim removed 6 bases at V and 1 base at J, leaving 4 bases unmatched. CDR3 loop: CASSPGQENTEAFF. The DNA for the CDR3 is TGTGCCAGCAGCCCGGGACAGGAGAACACTGAAGCTTTCTTT.

The chain couples TRBV9 to TRBJ1-2, with D uncertain. CDR1 is SGDLS, CDR2 YYNGEE, per germline. V lost 0 bases to trimming and J lost 3 bases, with 15 bases between them. CDR3 length: 16 residues. CDR3 nucleotide sequence: TGTGCCAGCAGCGTAGTGCCCACGACCCCCCACTATGGCTACACCTTC. Translated: CASSVVPTTPHYGYTF. Based on the CDR3 plus reference TRBV9 and TRBJ1-2, the full variable domain is DSGVTQTPKHLITATGQRVTLRCSPRSGDLSVYWYQQSLDQGLQFLIQYYNGEERAKGNILERFSAQQFPDLHSELNLSSLELGDSALYFCASSVVPTTPHYGYTFGSGTRLTVV.

J is TRBJ2-1 and V is TRBV6-6, with D possibly being TRBD1 or TRBD2 (6 bases each). Trimming took 3 bases from V and 2 from J, leaving 14 bases between them. CDR3 size: 16 residues. The V gene's germline CDR1 is MNHNY and CDR2 SVGAGI (reference sequence). The CDR3 is CASSYGGTRAYNEQFF. The CDR3 DNA reads as TGTGCCAGCAGTTATGGCGGGACACGGGCCTACAATGAGCAGTTCTTC.

Note on this clone: Other DNA sequences in this specimen translate into the identical CDR3. The gene calls are TRBV15 and TRBJ2-1, with no clear D. The germline V gene has CDR1 LNHNV and CDR2 YYDKDF (reference sequence). The CDR3 is made up of 13 amino acids. With 0 bases removed from V and 6 bases from J, the gap between germline ends came to 6 bases. The CDR3 loop is CATSRDRGNEQFF. The DNA for the CDR3 is TGTGCCACCAGCAGAGATCGAGGCAATGAGCAGTTCTTC.

The gene calls are TRBV29-1 and TRBJ1-2; D gene unclear. Trimming removed 7 bases at V and 7 bases at J, with 13 bases between. The germline CDR1 and CDR2 sequences are SQVTM and ANQGSEA. The CDR3 contains 11 residues. The chain's CDR3 is CSDYGGSGYTF. The CDR3 region has the DNA TGCAGCGACTATGGAGGGAGTGGCTACACCTTC.

The V call is TRBV7-8, the J call TRBJ2-7, with 7 bases matching TRBD2. Per germline, CDR1 SGHVS and CDR2 FQNEAQ. The CDR3 is made up of 16 amino acids. Trimming removed 3 bases from V and 5 bases from J; junction bases left unmatched: 13. The CDR3 is CASSLGIRTSLDEQYF. The CDR3 DNA sequence: TGTGCCAGCAGCTTGGGGATAAGGACTAGTCTCGACGAGCAGTACTTC.

This chain links TRBV6-1 with TRBJ2-2; 10 bases match TRBD1. The J segment lost 7 bases and the V segment lost 7 bases, leaving 9 bases of the junction unmatched. CDR1 is MNHNS, CDR2 SASEGT, per germline. The CDR3 is made up of 15 amino acids. CDR3 sequence: CASTTRQGAVGELFF. Here the CDR3 DNA reads TGTGCCAGCACGACGAGACAGGGGGCGGTCGGGGAGCTGTTTTTT.

The J gene is TRBJ1-1, the V gene TRBV5-1; 8 bases are a match to TRBD1. Trimming removed 6 bases from V and 0 bases from J; junction bases left unmatched: 10. The CDR3 is 16 residues long. The germline V gene encodes CDR1 SGHRS and CDR2 YFSETQ. The CDR3 reads CASTYGTGSLNTEAFF. The CDR3 coding sequence is TGCGCCAGCACCTATGGGACAGGAAGTTTGAACACTGAAGCTTTCTTT.

The DNA for the CDR3 is TGTGCCAGCAGGGCGGGACACTACCCCTACAATGAGCAGTTCTTC. It translates to CASRAGHYPYNEQFF. The gene calls are TRBV6-1 and TRBJ2-1; D may correspond to TRBD1 or TRBD2 (6 bases each). The CDR3 is made up of 15 amino acids. In germline, CDR1 is MNHNS, CDR2 SASEGT. V was trimmed by 6 bases and J by 2 bases, leaving 14 bases between them.

The chain employs TRBV19 and TRBJ1-5; D is undetermined. The germline V gene encodes CDR1 LNHDA and CDR2 SQIVND (reference sequence). This CDR3 has 16 amino acids. The V gene lost 5 bases and the J gene lost 0 bases, with 14 bases spanning the gap. The CDR3 nucleotides are TGTGCCAGTAGTTTAACAAGGAGATATAGCAATCAGCCCCAGCATTTT. It translates to CASSLTRRYSNQPQHF.

V usage is TRBV5-1 and J usage is TRBJ2-2, with 8 nucleotides matching TRBD1. The germline CDR1 and CDR2 sequences are SGHRS and YFSETQ. V dropped 5 bases and J dropped 1; count of bases not matched to a gene: 1. CDR3 length equals 14 residues. Written as DNA, the CDR3 is TGCGCCAGCAGAGGGACAGGGAACACCGGGGAGCTGTTTTTT. Translated, it gives CASRGTGNTGELFF.

V usage is TRBV6-5 and J usage is TRBJ2-2; 12 bases align to TRBD2. The CDR3 runs to 15 residues. V was clipped by 10 bases and J by 5 bases; unmatched bases: 8. Germline V gene data show CDR1 as MNHEY and CDR2 as SVGAGI. The CDR3 sequence: CAIRRLAGDTGELFF. The DNA of the CDR3 is TGTGCCATCCGAAGACTAGCGGGAGATACCGGGGAGCTGTTTTTT.

V and J are TRBV28 and TRBJ1-1; TRBD1 matches at 10 bases. The CDR3 has 17 residues. J was trimmed by 1 base and V by 9 bases; bases with no gene match: 14. Germline CDR1 MDHEN, CDR2 SYDVKM. CDR3 protein: CASPPRQGAEGNTEAFF. CDR3 sequence (DNA): TGTGCCAGTCCGCCCCGACAGGGGGCTGAAGGGAACACTGAAGCTTTCTTT.

V gene TRBV5-1 combines with J gene TRBJ2-6, with D possibly being TRBD1 (5 bases). Trimming cost V 0 bases and J 0 bases, with 13 bases left between them. The CDR3 sequence is 18 residues long. Germline lookup yields CDR1 SGHRS and CDR2 YFSETQ. The CDR3 coding sequence is TGCGCCAGCAGCTTGGCCGCAGGGCTGAGCTCTGGGGCCAACGTCCTGACTTTC. It codes for CASSLAAGLSSGANVLTF.

This chain uses TRBV7-3 with TRBJ2-1; D tentatively fits TRBD1 or TRBD2 (5 bases each). The length of the CDR3 is 15 residues. Trimming left V 4 bases short and J 7 bases short, with 17 bases between. Germline loops: CDR1 SGHTA, CDR2 FQGTGA. As DNA, the CDR3 is TGTGCCAGCAGCTCGAGCCGGGGCTACCCTAATGAGCAGTTCTTC. Translated: CASSSSRGYPNEQFF.

In regard to this clone: This same CDR3 is encoded by further DNA sequences in the sample. The chain is built from TRBV5-1 and TRBJ2-7; TRBD1 matches at 10 bases. Germline CDR1 and CDR2: SGHRS and YFSETQ. The trim removed 4 bases at V and 4 bases at J, leaving 5 bases unmatched. This CDR3 has 14 residues. In DNA form, the CDR3 reads TGCGCCAGCAGCCCTGGACAGGGGGTGTACGAGCAGTACTTC. This translates into CASSPGQGVYEQYF. The whole variable domain, remainder taken from reference TRBV5-1 and TRBJ2-7, is KAGVTQTPRYLIKTRGQQVTLSCSPISGHRSVSWYQQTPGQGLQFLFEYFSETQRNKGNFPGRFSGRQFSNSRSEMNVSTLELGDSALYLCASSPGQGVYEQYFGPGTRLTVT.

V usage is TRBV25-1 and J usage is TRBJ2-1, with TRBD2 matching over 12 bases. With 7 bases clipped from V and 5 bases from J, the junction kept 3 bases outside the gene matches. Germline values: CDR1 MGHDK, CDR2 SYGVNS. The CDR3 consists of 14 residues. The CDR3 is CASTLAGGNNEQFF. As DNA, the CDR3 is TGTGCCAGCACCCTAGCGGGAGGGAACAATGAGCAGTTCTTC.

CDR3 sequence: CASSLQGSLTYEQYF. The CDR3 region has the DNA TGTGCCAGCAGTTTGCAAGGGAGTCTGACCTACGAGCAGTACTTC. The chain combines TRBV28 with TRBJ2-7, with D perhaps TRBD2 (5 bases). Germline CDR1 and CDR2: MDHEN and SYDVKM. V lost 3 bases and J 2 bases, leaving 14 bases between the germline ends. The CDR3 has 15 amino acids.

The chain is built from TRBV4-3 and TRBJ1-2, with 7 bases fitting TRBD1. Looked up from germline, CDR1 is LGHNA and CDR2 is YSLEER. Trimming at V came to 4 bases and at J to 6 bases, leaving 20 bases not matched to a gene. There are 18 residues in the CDR3. The CDR3 coding sequence is TGCGCCAGCAGCCCCCAAGTCCCCATAACCACAGGGGTACATGGCTACACCTTC. Amino acid sequence: CASSPQVPITTGVHGYTF.

This clone showed up just once. This rearrangement joins TRBV5-1 to TRBJ2-1; D is undetermined. The CDR3 length is 16 residues. The germline V and J ends were trimmed by 2 bases and 1 base, with 13 bases remaining between them. Per germline, CDR1 SGHRS and CDR2 YFSETQ. CDR3 nucleotide sequence: TGCGCCAGCAGCTTCCAGGAGCGATCGTCCTACAATGAGCAGTTCTTC. It codes for CASSFQERSSYNEQFF.

The chain uses TRBV28 and TRBJ2-7; 7 bases line up with TRBD1. V was clipped by 4 bases and J by 2 bases; unmatched bases: 11. Germline V gives CDR1 MDHEN, CDR2 SYDVKM. This CDR3 spans 16 amino acids. As DNA, the CDR3 is TGTGCCAGCAGTTCGACAGGGACGAAGGCTCCCTACGAGCAGTACTTC. It translates to CASSSTGTKAPYEQYF.

The rearrangement joins TRBV11-2 to TRBJ1-5, with no clear D. CDR1 SGHAT and CDR2 FQNNGV come from the germline V gene. The CDR3 has 13 amino acids. V was shortened by 1 base and J by 7 bases, with 8 bases between the two germline ends. The DNA of the CDR3 is TGTGCCAGCAGCTTAGCCTCGAGACAGCCCCAGCATTTT. Its translation: CASSLASRQPQHF.

Remarks on this clone: One end of the junction does not line up with germline, which may come from a read error. This sequence joins TRBV10-3 and TRBJ1-1; D is possibly TRBD1 (6 bases). Germline-derived CDR1 and CDR2 are ENHRY and SYGVKD. The length of the CDR3 is 13 residues. CDR3 protein: CANSGGSFTEAFF. CDR3 DNA sequence: TGTGCCAACAGTGGGGGCTCATTCACTGAAGCTTTCTTT.

The chain recombines TRBV4-1 with TRBJ1-3; tentative D call: TRBD1 (6 bases). The CDR3 has 16 amino acids. Germline V CDR1 and CDR2: MGHRA, YSYEKL. Trimming took 3 bases from V and 3 from J, leaving 15 bases between them. CDR3 in amino acids: CASSQFGTTIGNTIYF. CDR3 in DNA: TGCGCCAGCAGCCAGTTTGGGACAACGATTGGAAACACCATATATTTT.

The chain recombines TRBV4-2 with TRBJ1-5, with TRBD1 matching over 11 bases. V lost 4 bases and J lost 0; bases outside the gene matches: 2. Germline V lookup: CDR1 LGHNA, CDR2 YNFKEQ. This CDR3 is 16 amino acids long. The CDR3 is CASSLGQGASNQPQHF. The CDR3 DNA is TGTGCCAGCAGCCTTGGACAGGGGGCTAGCAATCAGCCCCAGCATTTT.

Note on this clone: At the DNA level, this CDR3 is encoded by other sequences in the same sample as well. This chain joins TRBV5-1 and TRBJ2-1; TRBD2 agrees at 11 bases. Per germline, CDR1 SGHRS and CDR2 YFSETQ. V lost 4 bases, J lost 6 bases, and 6 bases stayed unmatched. This CDR3 comprises 15 residues. Here the CDR3 DNA reads TGCGCCAGCAGCCCTGGACTAGCGGGCGTCAATGAGCAGTTCTTC. Translating gives CASSPGLAGVNEQFF.